The 13 T cell receptor beta chains below come from one sample, sequenced in a study of blood T cell repertoires in COVID-19 (TCRdb year 2020). Preparation of the library involved the immunoSEQ multiplex PCR assay. TCRdb carries this immuneACCESS record with in-frame sequences only. Its versions omit some clonotypes, under half of them owing to an unresolved V gene in the studies checked, with the rest unexplained. Recorded for this sample are roughly 100,000 clones; approximately 91% of them occurred a single time. The ten biggest clones cover 3.5% to 4.5% of the sample. The sequencing sample was made of peripheral blood. The receptor source for this set is a man between 18 and 29 years old with acute or convalescent COVID-19.

The V and J genes are TRBV2 and TRBJ1-1; 7 nucleotides agree with TRBD1. V lost 7 bases, J lost 1 base, and 6 bases stayed unmatched. The length of the CDR3 is 14 residues. Germline V lookup: CDR1 SNHLY, CDR2 FYNNEI. The CDR3 region has the DNA TGTGCCAGCACCAGGGGACAGTGGAACACTGAAGCTTTCTTT. This translates into CASTRGQWNTEAFF.

Concerning this clone itself: The identical CDR3 is also encoded by other nucleotide sequences in the sample. The V gene is TRBV7-9, the J gene TRBJ1-3; tentatively, D is TRBD1 (5 bases). Germline loops: CDR1 SEHNR, CDR2 FQNEAQ (reference sequence). Trimming pared 0 bases from V and 0 bases from J, leaving 12 bases between. The CDR3 covers 17 residues. This chain's CDR3 is CASSLAGRASSGNTIYF. DNA for the CDR3: TGTGCCAGCAGCTTAGCGGGCAGGGCCTCCTCTGGAAACACCATATATTTT.

V and J are TRBV2 and TRBJ2-7; 7 bases match TRBD2. The germline V gene encodes CDR1 SNHLY and CDR2 FYNNEI. Losses at the gene ends were 8 bases for V and 7 bases for J; bases not matched to a gene: 2. This CDR3 spans 10 amino acids. CDR3 nucleotides: TGTGCCAGCGGGGGAGGGGAGCAGTACTTC. It codes for CASGGGEQYF.

The sample holds a few counts of this clone. The V call is TRBV18, the J call TRBJ1-2; TRBD1 might be the D (6 bases). Germline V gene sequence: CDR1 KGHSH, CDR2 LQKENI. V was shortened by 3 bases and J by 7 bases, with 18 bases between the two germline ends. The CDR3 runs 15 residues. The CDR3 DNA is TGTGCCAGCTCACCCACTCTAGACAGGAGTGGTGGCTACACCTTC. Protein: CASSPTLDRSGGYTF.

The chain combines TRBV4-2 with TRBJ2-7, with a tentative D call TRBD1 (6 bases). V was shortened by 2 bases and J by 2 bases, with 16 bases between the two germline ends. Germline lookup yields CDR1 LGHNA and CDR2 YNFKEQ. This CDR3 region has 16 residues. The CDR3 sequence is CASSQSWGLVTYEQYF. The CDR3 coding sequence is TGTGCCAGCAGCCAATCGTGGGGGCTGGTTACCTACGAGCAGTACTTC.

The chain is built from TRBV6-4 and TRBJ2-3; a possible D gene is TRBD2 (5 bases). Germline V gene sequence: CDR1 MRHNA, CDR2 SNTAGT. This CDR3 comprises 13 residues. The V and J ends lost 5 bases and 6 bases respectively, with 12 bases between them. In DNA, the CDR3 is TGTGCCAGCAGTCAAGGAGCGGAGGATACGCAGTATTTT. Protein: CASSQGAEDTQYF.

The J gene is TRBJ1-5, the V gene TRBV19; D uncertain. V gave up 3 bases and J gave up 5 bases, with 11 bases separating them. Germline V gene lookup returns CDR1 LNHDA and CDR2 SQIVND (reference sequence). CDR3 size: 14 residues. The CDR3 DNA reads as TGTGCCAGTAGTATGAATGAGGGTGATCAGCCCCAGCATTTT. Translated, it gives CASSMNEGDQPQHF.

The chain carries TRBV28 and TRBJ1-2; 10 bases are shared with TRBD1. The CDR3 has 16 amino acids. Germline CDR1 MDHEN, CDR2 SYDVKM. Germline trimming cut 7 bases from V and 4 bases from J; bases unmatched to any gene: 12. The CDR3 sequence is CASTQLPGQGSYGYTF. CDR3 nucleotides: TGTGCCAGCACTCAATTACCGGGACAGGGGAGCTATGGCTACACCTTC.

CDR3 DNA sequence: TGTGCCAGCAGCTTGGAACAAAACCTAGGCGAGGCTATAGTGGGCGAGCAGTACTTC. Translating gives CASSLEQNLGEAIVGEQYF. V and J are TRBV5-5 and TRBJ2-7; D unresolved. The germline V gene has CDR1 SGHKS and CDR2 YYEKEE (reference sequence). The CDR3 spans 19 residues. Trimming shortened V by 0 bases and J by 6 bases, and 28 bases separated the two germline ends.

The chain is built from TRBV5-6 and TRBJ1-5, with 7 bases that match TRBD1. CDR1 is SGHDT, CDR2 YYEEEE, per germline. The CDR3 is 14 amino acids. The V segment lost 3 bases and the J segment 5 bases; nucleotides outside the gene matches: 5. This CDR3 is CASSSDRDYQPQHF. Written as DNA, the CDR3 is TGTGCCAGCAGCTCCGACAGGGATTATCAGCCCCAGCATTTT. Full variable domain (outside the CDR3, taken from reference TRBV5-6 and TRBJ1-5): DAGVTQSPTHLIKTRGQQVTLRCSPKSGHDTVSWYQQALGQGPQFIFQYYEEEERQRGNFPDRFSGHQFPNYSSELNVNALLLGDSALYLCASSSDRDYQPQHFGDGTRLSIL.

The chain carries TRBV7-2 and TRBJ2-5, with TRBD1 matching 7 bases. In germline, CDR1 is SGHTA, CDR2 FQGNSA. V lost 5 bases, J lost 2 bases, and 8 bases stayed unmatched. The CDR3 runs 15 residues. Here the CDR3 DNA reads TGTGCCAGCAGCCCTCAGACAGGGCCTCAAGAGACCCAGTACTTC. Translation gives CASSPQTGPQETQYF.

The chain combines TRBV27 with TRBJ1-1; 7 bases match TRBD1. V shed 8 bases and J 1 base; nucleotides not matched to a gene: 10. The length of the CDR3 is 15 residues. Germline lookup yields CDR1 MNHEY and CDR2 SMNVEV (reference sequence). The CDR3 bases are TGTGCCAGCCGGGGGGGGGACAGCCGGAACACTGAAGCTTTCTTT. The encoded protein is CASRGGDSRNTEAFF.

The chain uses TRBV4-1 and TRBJ2-7; D remains ambiguous. V was shortened by 1 base and J by 0 bases, with 4 bases between the two germline ends. In germline, CDR1 is MGHRA, CDR2 YSYEKL. The CDR3 extends over 13 amino acids. CDR3 amino acids: CASSQGASYEQYF. As DNA, the CDR3 is TGCGCCAGCAGCCAAGGGGCCTCCTACGAGCAGTACTTC.